The source of this T cell receptor beta chain is a study of vaccination effects on CD4 cells after COVID-19. Points from the study as a whole: Few convalescent patients were included, and no early post-infection timepoints were sampled.

Sequencing was preceded by expansion of antigen-specific CD4+ T cells with viral peptide pools in the ViraFEST assay. Scientists isolated CD4+ T cells after an approximately 10-day culture period ended. Vaccinees lacked prior SARS-CoV-2 infection and tested negative for nucleocapsid antibodies. Generated by immunoSEQ multiplex PCR, the TCRdb table keeps only in-frame clones and is missing some. The data show about 68,000 clones, 80% seen once. The germline V and J ends were trimmed by 3 bases and 0 bases, with 9 bases remaining between them. The CDR3 sequence is 15 residues long. Germline values: CDR1 MDHEN, CDR2 SYDVKM. As regards this clone: The target antigen is unknown.

The chain has TRBV28 and TRBJ1-5; D remains ambiguous. The TCR sequence derives from a human donor who received a COVID-19 vaccine. The starting material was CD4+ T cells from PBMCs cultured with SARS-CoV-2 spike peptides, obtained before COVID-19 vaccination. For the CDR3, the DNA is TGTGCCAGCAGTTTGTTTTTCCCTAGCAATCAGCCCCAGCATTTT. Translating gives CASSLFFPSNQPQHF.